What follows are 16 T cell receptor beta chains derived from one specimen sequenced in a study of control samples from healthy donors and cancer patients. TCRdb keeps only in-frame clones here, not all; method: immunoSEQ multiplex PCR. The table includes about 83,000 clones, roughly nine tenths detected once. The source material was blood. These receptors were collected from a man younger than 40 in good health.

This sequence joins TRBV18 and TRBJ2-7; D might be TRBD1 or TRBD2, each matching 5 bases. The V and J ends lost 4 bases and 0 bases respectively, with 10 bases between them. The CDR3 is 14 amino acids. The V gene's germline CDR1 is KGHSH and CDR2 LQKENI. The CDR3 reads CASSHRDASYEQYF. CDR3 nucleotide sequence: TGTGCCAGCTCACACCGGGACGCCTCCTACGAGCAGTACTTC. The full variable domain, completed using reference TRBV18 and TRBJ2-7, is NAGVMQNPRHLVRRRGQEARLRCSPMKGHSHVYWYRQLPEEGLKFMVYLQKENIIDESGMPKERFSAEFPKEGPSILRIQQVVRGDSAAYFCASSHRDASYEQYFGPGTRLTVT.

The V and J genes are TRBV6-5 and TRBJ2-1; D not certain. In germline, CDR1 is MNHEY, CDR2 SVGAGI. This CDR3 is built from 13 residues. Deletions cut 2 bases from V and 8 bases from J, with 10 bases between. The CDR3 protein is CASSYANRDEQFF. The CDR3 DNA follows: TGTGCCAGCAGTTACGCTAACAGAGATGAGCAGTTCTTC.

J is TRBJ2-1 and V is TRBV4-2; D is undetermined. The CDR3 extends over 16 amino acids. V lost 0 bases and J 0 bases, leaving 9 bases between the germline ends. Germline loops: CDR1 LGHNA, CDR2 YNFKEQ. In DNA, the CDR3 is TGTGCCAGCAGCCAAGATTTTAGTCCCTCCTACAATGAGCAGTTCTTC. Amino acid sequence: CASSQDFSPSYNEQFF.

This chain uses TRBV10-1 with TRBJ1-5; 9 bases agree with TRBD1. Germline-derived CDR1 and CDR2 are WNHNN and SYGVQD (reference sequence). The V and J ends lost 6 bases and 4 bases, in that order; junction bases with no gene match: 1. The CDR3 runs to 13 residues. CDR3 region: CASSGQGNQPQHF. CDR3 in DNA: TGCGCCAGCAGCGGACAGGGGAATCAGCCCCAGCATTTT.

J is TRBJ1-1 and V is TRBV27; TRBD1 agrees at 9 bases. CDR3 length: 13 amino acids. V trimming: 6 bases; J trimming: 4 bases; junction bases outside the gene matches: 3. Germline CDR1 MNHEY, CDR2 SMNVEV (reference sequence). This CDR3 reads CASRLTGGTEAFF. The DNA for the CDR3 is TGTGCCAGCAGGCTGACAGGGGGCACTGAAGCTTTCTTT.

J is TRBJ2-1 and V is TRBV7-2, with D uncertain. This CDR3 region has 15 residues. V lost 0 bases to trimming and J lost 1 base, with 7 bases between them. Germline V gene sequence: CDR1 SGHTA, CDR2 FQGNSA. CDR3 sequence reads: CASSLAWFSYNEQFF. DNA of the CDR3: TGTGCCAGCAGCTTAGCCTGGTTTTCCTACAATGAGCAGTTCTTC.

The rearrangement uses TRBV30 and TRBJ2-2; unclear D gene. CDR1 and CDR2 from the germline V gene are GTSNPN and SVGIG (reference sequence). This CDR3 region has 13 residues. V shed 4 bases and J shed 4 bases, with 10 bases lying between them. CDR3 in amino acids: CAWKAKGTGELFF. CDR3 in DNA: TGTGCCTGGAAGGCGAAGGGCACCGGGGAGCTGTTTTTT.

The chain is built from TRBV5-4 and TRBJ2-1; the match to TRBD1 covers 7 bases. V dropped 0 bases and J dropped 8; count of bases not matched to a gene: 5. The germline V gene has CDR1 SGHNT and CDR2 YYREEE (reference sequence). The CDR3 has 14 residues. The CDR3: CASSLAEGADEQFF. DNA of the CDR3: TGTGCCAGCAGCTTGGCAGAGGGGGCGGATGAGCAGTTCTTC. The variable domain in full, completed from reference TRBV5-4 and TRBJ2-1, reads ETGVTQSPTHLIKTRGQQVTLRCSSQSGHNTVSWYQQALGQGPQFIFQYYREEENGRGNFPPRFSGLQFPNYSSELNVNALELDDSALYLCASSLAEGADEQFFGPGTRLTVL.

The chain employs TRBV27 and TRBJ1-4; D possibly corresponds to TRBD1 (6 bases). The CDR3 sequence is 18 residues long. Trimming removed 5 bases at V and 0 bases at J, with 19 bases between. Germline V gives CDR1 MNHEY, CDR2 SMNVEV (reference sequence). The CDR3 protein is CASSKRPPTGTTNEKLFF. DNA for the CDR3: TGTGCCAGCAGTAAAAGACCACCTACAGGGACAACTAATGAAAAACTGTTTTTT.

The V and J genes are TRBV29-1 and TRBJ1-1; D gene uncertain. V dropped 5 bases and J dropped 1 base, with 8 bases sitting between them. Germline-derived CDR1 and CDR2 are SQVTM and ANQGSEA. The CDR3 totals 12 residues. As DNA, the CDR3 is TGCAGCGTTTCCACAACGAACACTGAAGCTTTCTTT. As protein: CSVSTTNTEAFF. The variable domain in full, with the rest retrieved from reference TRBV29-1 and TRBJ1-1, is SAVISQKPSRDICQRGTSLTIQCQVDSQVTMMFWYRQQPGQSLTLIATANQGSEATYESGFVIDKFPISRPNLTFSTLTVSNMSPEDSSIYLCSVSTTNTEAFFGQGTRLTVV.

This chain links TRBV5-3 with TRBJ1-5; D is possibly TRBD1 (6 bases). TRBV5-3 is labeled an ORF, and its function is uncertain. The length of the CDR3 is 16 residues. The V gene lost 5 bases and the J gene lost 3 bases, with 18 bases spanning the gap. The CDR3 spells CARSAGGRGNNQPQHF. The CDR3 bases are TGTGCCAGAAGTGCGGGGGGCCGGGGTAACAATCAGCCCCAGCATTTT.

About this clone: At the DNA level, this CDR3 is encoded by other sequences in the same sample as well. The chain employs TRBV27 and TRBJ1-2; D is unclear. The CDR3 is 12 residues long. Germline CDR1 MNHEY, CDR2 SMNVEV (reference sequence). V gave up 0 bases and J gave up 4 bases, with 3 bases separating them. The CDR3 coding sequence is TGTGCCAGCAGTTTATCTGGCTATGGCTACACCTTC. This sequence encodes CASSLSGYGYTF.

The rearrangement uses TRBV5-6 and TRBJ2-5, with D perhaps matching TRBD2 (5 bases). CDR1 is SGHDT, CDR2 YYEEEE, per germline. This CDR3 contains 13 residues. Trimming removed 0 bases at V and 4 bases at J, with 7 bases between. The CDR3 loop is CASSLGGRETQYF. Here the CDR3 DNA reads TGTGCCAGCAGCTTGGGAGGGAGAGAGACCCAGTACTTC.

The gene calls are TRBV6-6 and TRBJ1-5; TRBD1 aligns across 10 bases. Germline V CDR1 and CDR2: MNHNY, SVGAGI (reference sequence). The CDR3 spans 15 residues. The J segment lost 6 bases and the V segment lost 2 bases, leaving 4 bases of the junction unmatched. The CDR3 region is CASSYGDRGGQPQHF. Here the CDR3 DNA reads TGTGCCAGCAGTTACGGGGACAGGGGAGGTCAGCCCCAGCATTTT.

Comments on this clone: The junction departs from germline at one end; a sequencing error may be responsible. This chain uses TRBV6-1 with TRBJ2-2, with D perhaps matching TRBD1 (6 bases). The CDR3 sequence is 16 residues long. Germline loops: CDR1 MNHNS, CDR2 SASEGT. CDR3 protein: CAGSGTPGHFPGELFF. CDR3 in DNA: TGTGCCGGCAGTGGGACCCCGGGACATTTCCCCGGGGAGCTGTTTTTT.

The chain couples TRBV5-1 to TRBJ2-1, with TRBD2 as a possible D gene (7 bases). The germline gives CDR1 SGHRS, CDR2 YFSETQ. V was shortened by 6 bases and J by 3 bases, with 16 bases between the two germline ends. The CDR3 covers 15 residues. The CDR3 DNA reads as TGCGCCAGCACCTCGGGGGGCGGGAGCTACAATGAGCAGTTCTTC. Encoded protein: CASTSGGGSYNEQFF.